This paragraph covers one TCR beta chain sequence. Antigen specificity is unknown. Within the sample, other DNA sequences also encode this same CDR3. Both subsets, CD45RA+ naive and CD45RA-negative memory, were split from the CD4+ cells. This entry is derived from a study of shared clonotypes between healthy human individuals. The study, taken as a whole, reports: Only blood was sampled; tissue repertoires likely differ. Memory subsets had estimated richness that was generally smaller than that of naive subsets.

The CDR3 sequence is 14 residues long. With 0 bases removed from V and 4 bases from J, the gap between germline ends came to 10 bases. Germline CDR1 is SGHRS and CDR2 is YFSETQ. The material for each subset, its genomic DNA, was split evenly across several immunoSEQ plates. Generated by immunoSEQ multiplex PCR, the TCRdb table keeps only in-frame clones and is missing some. The profile shows roughly 2 million clones, roughly 95% of them singletons. This TCR was recovered from a man aged 18 to 35 in good health. What was sequenced was naive CD4+ T cells sorted from blood. Noted subset: CD45RA+ positively selected. The gene calls are TRBV5-1 and TRBJ1-1; D may be TRBD1 (6 bases). This CDR3 is CASSLAQGGTEAFF. Written as DNA, the CDR3 is TGCGCCAGCAGCTTGGCACAGGGTGGCACTGAAGCTTTCTTT.